This entry describes one T cell receptor beta chain. The sample belongs to a study of blood T cell repertoires in COVID-19. Under the authors' procedure: The assay estimated nucleated cells by amplifying reference gene primers. The method was immunoSEQ multiplex PCR; TCRdb's version includes in-frame clones alone and lacks a portion of them. V and J calls and clone size are given by that table; D and trimming were obtained from the DNA. The repertoire holds just over 250,000 clones, about 88% seen once, with 3.5% to 4.5% in the top ten. J lost 6 bases, V lost 4 bases, and 10 bases had no gene match. The germline V gene encodes CDR1 SGHRS and CDR2 YFSETQ. This CDR3 has 16 amino acids.

This sequence joins TRBV5-1 and TRBJ1-4, with TRBD1 matching over 9 bases. This TCR came from a man aged 55 to 69 who had recovered from COVID-19. Sequenced: peripheral blood. The chain's CDR3 is CASSQETGGSHEKLFF. The CDR3, as DNA: TGCGCCAGCAGCCAGGAAACAGGGGGCAGTCATGAAAAACTGTTTTTT.